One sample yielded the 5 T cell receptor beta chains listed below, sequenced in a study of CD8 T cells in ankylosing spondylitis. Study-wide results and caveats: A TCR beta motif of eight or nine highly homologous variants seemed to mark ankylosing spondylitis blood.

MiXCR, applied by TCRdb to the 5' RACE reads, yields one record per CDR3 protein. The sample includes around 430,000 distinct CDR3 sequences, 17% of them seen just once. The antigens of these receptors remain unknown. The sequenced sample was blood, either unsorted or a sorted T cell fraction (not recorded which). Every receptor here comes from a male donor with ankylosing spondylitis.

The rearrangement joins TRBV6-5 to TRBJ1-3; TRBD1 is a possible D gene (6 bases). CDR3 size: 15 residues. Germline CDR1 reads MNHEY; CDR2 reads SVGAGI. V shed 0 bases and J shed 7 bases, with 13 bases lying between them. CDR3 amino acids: CASSYSSQGLNTIYF. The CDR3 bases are TGTGCCAGCAGTTACTCGAGCCAGGGGTTGAACACCATATATTTT.

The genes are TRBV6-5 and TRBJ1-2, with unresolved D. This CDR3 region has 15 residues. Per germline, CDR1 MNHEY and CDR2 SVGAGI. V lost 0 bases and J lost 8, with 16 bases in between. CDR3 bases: TGTGCCAGCAGTTACTCGAATGAGGCCTCACGCGGCTACACCTTC. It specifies CASSYSNEASRGYTF.

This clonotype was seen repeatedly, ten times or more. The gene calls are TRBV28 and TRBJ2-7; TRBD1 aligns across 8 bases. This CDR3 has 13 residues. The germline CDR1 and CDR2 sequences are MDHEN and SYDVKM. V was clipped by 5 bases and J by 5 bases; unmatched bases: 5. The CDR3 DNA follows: TGTGCCAGCAGTCGGACAGGGTTAGACGAGCAGTACTTC. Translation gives CASSRTGLDEQYF.

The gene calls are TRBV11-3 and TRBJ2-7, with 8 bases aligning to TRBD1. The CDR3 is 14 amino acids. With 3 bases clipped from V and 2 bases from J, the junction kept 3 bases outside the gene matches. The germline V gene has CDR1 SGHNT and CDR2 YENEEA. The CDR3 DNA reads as TGTGCCAGCAGCTTGGGACAGGCCCCCTACGAGCAGTACTTC. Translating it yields CASSLGQAPYEQYF.

Written as DNA, the CDR3 is TGCAGCGTTGAAGATGGAGGGACAGGGGCGGCCTACGAGCAGTACTTC. Its protein is CSVEDGGTGAAYEQYF. The chain has TRBV29-1 and TRBJ2-7; 10 bases match TRBD1. The V and J ends lost 0 bases and 2 bases, in that order; junction bases with no gene match: 7. This CDR3 has 16 residues. Looked up from germline, CDR1 is SQVTM and CDR2 is ANQGSEA.